The entry below gives a single T cell receptor (beta chain) sequence along with its context. Germline trimming cut 4 bases from V and 1 base from J; bases unmatched to any gene: 5. The length of the CDR3 is 16 residues. Germline V gene data show CDR1 as SEHNR and CDR2 as FQNEAQ (reference sequence). This entry is derived from a study of T cells in narcolepsy. TCRdb's copy holds only in-frame clones and misses some; the assay was immunoSEQ multiplex PCR. Of under 35,000 clones in the sample, 75% to 90% are singletons; the top ten hold more than 1%. This TCR derives from a human donor in good health. The sequenced sample consisted of memory (CD45RA-) CD4+ T cells from blood. The chain is built from TRBV7-9 and TRBJ2-1; 9 bases are a match to TRBD1. CDR3 region: CASSSGTGFSYNEQFF. The DNA for the CDR3 is TGTGCCAGCAGCTCCGGGACAGGGTTTTCCTACAATGAGCAGTTCTTC.